This T cell receptor (beta chain) emerged from a study of shared clonotypes between healthy human individuals. Using immunoSEQ multiplex PCR, the repertoire was profiled, and TCRdb retains in-frame clones only, with some absent. The data show over 95,000 clones, about two thirds seen once. Donors were healthy HIV-negative adults without recent acute infections or vaccinations. The V gene end was trimmed by 1 base and the J gene end by 4 bases; junction bases not matched to a gene: 6. Per germline, CDR1 LNHNV and CDR2 YYDKDF (reference sequence). The CDR3 consists of 16 residues. The J gene is TRBJ2-3, the V gene TRBV15; 9 positions match TRBD1. The sequence was obtained from a woman under 40 in good health. Sequencing used memory CD8+ T cells sorted from blood. The subset was: CD45RO+ cells pooled with CCR7-negative TemRA cells. The CDR3 DNA reads as TGTGCCACCAGCAGAGTTAGGGACAGGGCTTCAGATACGCAGTATTTT. It yields the protein CATSRVRDRASDTQYF.